This paragraph reports one T cell receptor beta chain. The entry originates in a study of blood T cell repertoires in COVID-19. The ends lost 2 bases at V and 5 bases at J; junction bases unmatched: 4. CDR1 is SGHDT, CDR2 YYEEEE, per germline. The CDR3 consists of 14 residues. The repertoire was sequenced with immunoSEQ multiplex PCR; TCRdb's copy has only in-frame clones and lacks some. The data hold about 480,000 clones, with roughly nine tenths observed a single time. The chain has TRBV5-6 and TRBJ2-7; 10 nucleotides align to TRBD2. This TCR was sampled from a woman aged 60 to 75 who had recovered from COVID-19. Sequencing was carried out using PBMCs or T cells enriched from blood (not recorded which). The CDR3 DNA follows: TGTGCCAGCAGCTTTGGGACTAGCGACAACGAGCAGTACTTC. Encoded protein: CASSFGTSDNEQYF.